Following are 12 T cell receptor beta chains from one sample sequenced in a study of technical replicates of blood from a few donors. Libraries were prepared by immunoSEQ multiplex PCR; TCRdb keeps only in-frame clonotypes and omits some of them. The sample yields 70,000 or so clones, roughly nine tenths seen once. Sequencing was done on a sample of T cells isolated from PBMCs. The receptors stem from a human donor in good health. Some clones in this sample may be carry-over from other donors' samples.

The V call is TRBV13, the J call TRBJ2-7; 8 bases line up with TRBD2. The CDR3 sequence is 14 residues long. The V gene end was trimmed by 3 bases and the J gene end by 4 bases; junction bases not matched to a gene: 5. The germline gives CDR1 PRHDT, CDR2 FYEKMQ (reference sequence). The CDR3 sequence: CASSFVSGKYEQYF. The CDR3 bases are TGTGCCAGCAGCTTTGTTAGCGGGAAATACGAGCAGTACTTC. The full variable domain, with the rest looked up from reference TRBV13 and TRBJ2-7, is AAGVIQSPRHLIKEKRETATLKCYPIPRHDTVYWYQQGPGQDPQFLISFYEKMQSDKGSIPDRFSAQQFSDYHSELNMSSLELGDSALYFCASSFVSGKYEQYFGPGTRLTVT.

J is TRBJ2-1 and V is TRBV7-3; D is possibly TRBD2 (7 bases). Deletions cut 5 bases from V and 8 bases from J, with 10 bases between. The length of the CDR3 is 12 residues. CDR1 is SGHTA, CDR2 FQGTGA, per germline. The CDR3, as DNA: TGTGCCAGCAGCCAAGGGGGGGATGAGCAGTTCTTC. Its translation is CASSQGGDEQFF.

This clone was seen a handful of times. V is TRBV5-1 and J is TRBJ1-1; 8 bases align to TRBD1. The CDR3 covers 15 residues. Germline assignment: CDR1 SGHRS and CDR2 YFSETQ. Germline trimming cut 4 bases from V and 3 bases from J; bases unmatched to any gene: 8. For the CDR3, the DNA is TGCGCCAGCAGCCCCCGGACAGGGTGGGACACTGAAGCTTTCTTT. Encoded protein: CASSPRTGWDTEAFF. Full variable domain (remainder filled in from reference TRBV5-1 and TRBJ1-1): KAGVTQTPRYLIKTRGQQVTLSCSPISGHRSVSWYQQTPGQGLQFLFEYFSETQRNKGNFPGRFSGRQFSNSRSEMNVSTLELGDSALYLCASSPRTGWDTEAFFGQGTRLTVV.

The CDR3 spells CASGGLSRAGGANGELFF. The CDR3 nucleotides read TGTGCCAGCGGGGGCCTGAGTCGGGCAGGGGGCGCGAACGGGGAGCTGTTTTTT. The chain has TRBV28 and TRBJ2-2; TRBD1 matches 8 bases. With V trimmed by 8 bases and J by 7 bases, 21 bases remained unmatched. The V gene's germline CDR1 is MDHEN and CDR2 SYDVKM. The CDR3 is made up of 18 amino acids.

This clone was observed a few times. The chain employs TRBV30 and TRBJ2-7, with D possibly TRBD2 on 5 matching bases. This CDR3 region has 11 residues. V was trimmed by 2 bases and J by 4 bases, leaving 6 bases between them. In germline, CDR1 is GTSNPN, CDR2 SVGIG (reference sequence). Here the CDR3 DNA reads TGTGCCTGGAGTAGCGGTTACGAGCAGTACTTC. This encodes CAWSSGYEQYF.

The CDR3 DNA sequence: TGTGCCAGCAGTGTAGGGACTAGCGGGGGTTTAGTCTACGAGCAGTACTTC. Translated, it gives CASSVGTSGGLVYEQYF. This rearrangement joins TRBV6-1 to TRBJ2-7, with TRBD2 identical over 14 bases. With 4 bases clipped from V and 3 bases from J, the junction kept 8 bases outside the gene matches. The CDR3 covers 17 residues. Germline CDR1 MNHNS, CDR2 SASEGT.

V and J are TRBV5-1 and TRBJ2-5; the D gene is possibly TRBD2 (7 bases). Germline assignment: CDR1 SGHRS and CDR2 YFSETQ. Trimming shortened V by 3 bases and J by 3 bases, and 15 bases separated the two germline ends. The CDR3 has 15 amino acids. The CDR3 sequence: CASSSRGGGEETQYF. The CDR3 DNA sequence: TGCGCCAGCAGCTCTAGGGGGGGCGGTGAAGAGACCCAGTACTTC. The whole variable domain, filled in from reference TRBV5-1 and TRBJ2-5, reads KAGVTQTPRYLIKTRGQQVTLSCSPISGHRSVSWYQQTPGQGLQFLFEYFSETQRNKGNFPGRFSGRQFSNSRSEMNVSTLELGDSALYLCASSSRGGGEETQYFGPGTRLLVL.

CDR3 in amino acids: CAISELTGQYTF. DNA for the CDR3: TGTGCCATCAGTGAGTTGACAGGGCAATACACCTTC. The rearrangement joins TRBV10-3 to TRBJ1-2; TRBD1 matches at 7 bases. Germline loops: CDR1 ENHRY, CDR2 SYGVKD. V was clipped by 1 base and J by 11 bases; unmatched bases: 4. This CDR3 has 12 amino acids.

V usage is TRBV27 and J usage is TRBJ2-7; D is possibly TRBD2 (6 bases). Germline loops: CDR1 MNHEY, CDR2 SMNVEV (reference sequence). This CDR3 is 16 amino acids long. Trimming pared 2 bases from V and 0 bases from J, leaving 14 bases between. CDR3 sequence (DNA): TGTGCCAGCAGTTTAAGAGAGGGACTCCTCTCCTACGAGCAGTACTTC. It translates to CASSLREGLLSYEQYF.

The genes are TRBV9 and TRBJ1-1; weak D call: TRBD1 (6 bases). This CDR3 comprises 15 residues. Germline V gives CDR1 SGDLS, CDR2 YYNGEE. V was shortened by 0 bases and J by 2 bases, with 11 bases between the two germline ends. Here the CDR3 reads CASSVAAGVNTEAFF. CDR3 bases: TGTGCCAGCAGCGTAGCTGCAGGGGTTAACACTGAAGCTTTCTTT. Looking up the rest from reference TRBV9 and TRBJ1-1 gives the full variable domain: DSGVTQTPKHLITATGQRVTLRCSPRSGDLSVYWYQQSLDQGLQFLIQYYNGEERAKGNILERFSAQQFPDLHSELNLSSLELGDSALYFCASSVAAGVNTEAFFGQGTRLTVV.

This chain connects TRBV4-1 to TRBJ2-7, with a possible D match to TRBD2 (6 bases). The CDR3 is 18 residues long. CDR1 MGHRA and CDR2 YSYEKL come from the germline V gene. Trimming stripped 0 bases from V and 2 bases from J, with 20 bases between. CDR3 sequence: CASSQDLEVAVVTYEQYF. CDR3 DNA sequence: TGCGCCAGCAGCCAAGATTTGGAAGTAGCGGTGGTGACCTACGAGCAGTACTTC.

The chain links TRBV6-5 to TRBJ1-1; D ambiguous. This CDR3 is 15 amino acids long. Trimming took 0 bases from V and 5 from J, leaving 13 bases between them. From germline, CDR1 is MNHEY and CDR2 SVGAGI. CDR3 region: CASSYSRALGTEAFF. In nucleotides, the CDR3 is TGTGCCAGCAGTTACTCGAGGGCCCTAGGGACTGAAGCTTTCTTT.